Following are 19 T cell receptor beta chains from one sample sequenced in a study of T cell changes during pregnancy in multiple sclerosis. Here immunoSEQ multiplex PCR was the method, and the copy in TCRdb shows in-frame clones only, minus some. The sample includes 45,000 to 60,000 clones, around 93% of them seen just once. The sequenced sample was peripheral blood, obtained in the second trimester of pregnancy. These receptors were collected from a female donor with multiple sclerosis, enrolled in a pregnancy study.

The chain recombines TRBV10-3 with TRBJ2-1; no clear D gene. V was shortened by 4 bases and J by 3 bases, with 7 bases between the two germline ends. CDR3 length: 13 residues. Germline V gene data show CDR1 as ENHRY and CDR2 as SYGVKD. The DNA for the CDR3 is TGTGCCATCAGTGGAGAGAACTACAATGAGCAGTTCTTC. This translates into CAISGENYNEQFF.

CDR3 region: CASSSALAGIAYEQYF. For the CDR3, the DNA is TGTGCCAGCAGCTCCGCCTTAGCGGGGATAGCCTACGAGCAGTACTTC. The V gene is TRBV11-3, the J gene TRBJ2-7; 8 bases line up with TRBD2. Unmatched junction bases numbered 10, after V lost 4 bases and J lost 2 bases. This CDR3 comprises 16 residues. Germline V CDR1 and CDR2: SGHNT, YENEEA.

The chain carries TRBV6-1 and TRBJ1-2; D unclear. Germline CDR1 MNHNS, CDR2 SASEGT. V was shortened by 7 bases and J by 5 bases, with 11 bases between the two germline ends. The CDR3 length is 12 residues. The CDR3 region has the DNA TGTGCCAGCACTATCGGCGGGTATGGCTACACCTTC. It translates to CASTIGGYGYTF.

This chain uses TRBV9 with TRBJ1-6; possibly TRBD1 for D (6 bases). The CDR3 runs to 14 residues. Trimming took off 4 bases at V and 6 bases at J, with 11 bases between the two ends. CDR1 and CDR2 from the germline V gene are SGDLS and YYNGEE. The CDR3: CASSPGGGNSPLHF. The CDR3 DNA reads as TGTGCCAGCAGCCCGGGGGGCGGTAATTCACCCCTCCACTTT.

The chain is built from TRBV30 and TRBJ2-2, with TRBD2 identical over 7 bases. CDR1 GTSNPN and CDR2 SVGIG come from the germline V gene (reference sequence). This CDR3 comprises 13 residues. The ends lost 4 bases at V and 9 bases at J; junction bases unmatched: 8. This CDR3 is CAWTSGVGRELFF. DNA of the CDR3: TGTGCCTGGACTAGCGGAGTAGGAAGGGAGCTGTTTTTT.

CDR3 sequence: CASSISGVTTNEKLFF. The CDR3 region has the DNA TGTGCCAGCAGCATCTCGGGGGTGACAACTAATGAAAAACTGTTTTTT. The V call is TRBV5-5, the J call TRBJ1-4; maybe TRBD1 (5 bases). The CDR3 spans 16 residues. Trimming took off 4 bases at V and 0 bases at J, with 13 bases between the two ends. Germline V gene lookup returns CDR1 SGHKS and CDR2 YYEKEE (reference sequence). The entire variable domain, with the rest obtained from reference TRBV5-5 and TRBJ1-4, is as follows: DAGVTQSPTHLIKTRGQQVTLRCSPISGHKSVSWYQQVLGQGPQFIFQYYEKEERGRGNFPDRFSARQFPNYSSELNVNALLLGDSALYLCASSISGVTTNEKLFFGSGTQLSVL.

The chain carries TRBV19 and TRBJ2-1; possible D gene TRBD1, 6 bases. Trimming stripped 4 bases from V and 2 bases from J, with 12 bases between. Germline V lookup: CDR1 LNHDA, CDR2 SQIVND (reference sequence). The CDR3 is made up of 15 amino acids. CDR3 sequence: CASSKRGTTYNEQFF. The CDR3 DNA reads TGTGCCAGTAGTAAGAGGGGGACAACCTACAATGAGCAGTTCTTC.

This clone was recorded once. V and J are TRBV7-3 and TRBJ2-3; 8 positions agree with TRBD2. CDR3 length: 15 amino acids. Looked up from germline, CDR1 is SGHTA and CDR2 is FQGTGA. Trimming at V came to 0 bases and at J to 5 bases, leaving 4 bases not matched to a gene. In DNA form, the CDR3 reads TGTGCCAGCAGCTTAACCGGACTAGCAAGAGATACGCAGTATTTT. Protein product: CASSLTGLARDTQYF. Based on the CDR3 plus reference TRBV7-3 and TRBJ2-3, the full variable domain is GAGVSQTPSNKVTEKGKYVELRCDPISGHTALYWYRQSLGQGPEFLIYFQGTGAADDSGLPNDRFFAVRPEGSVSTLKIQRTERGDSAVYLCASSLTGLARDTQYFGPGTRLTVL.

The chain is built from TRBV7-9 and TRBJ1-2, with a weak D call TRBD1 (5 bases). Germline V gene sequence: CDR1 SEHNR, CDR2 FQNEAQ (reference sequence). This CDR3 contains 14 residues. V lost 5 bases and J 5 bases, leaving 15 bases between the germline ends. The DNA of the CDR3 is TGTGCCAGCAGCCCCGGACGGGGGAGGTATGGCTACACCTTC. Translating gives CASSPGRGRYGYTF. The full variable domain, with the rest looked up from reference TRBV7-9 and TRBJ1-2, is DTGVSQNPRHKITKRGQNVTFRCDPISEHNRLYWYRQTLGQGPEFLTYFQNEAQLEKSRLLSDRFSAERPKGSFSTLEIQRTEQGDSAMYLCASSPGRGRYGYTFGSGTRLTVV.

This clone has just one count. The chain employs TRBV6-5 and TRBJ2-1, with TRBD1 matching 8 bases. With V trimmed by 8 bases and J by 5 bases, 11 bases remained unmatched. The CDR3 consists of 15 residues. Germline V gene data show CDR1 as MNHEY and CDR2 as SVGAGI. DNA of the CDR3: TGTGCCAGCTCTTCGCCGGACAGGGAAAACAATGAGCAGTTCTTC. As protein: CASSSPDRENNEQFF.

This chain joins TRBV2 and TRBJ1-1, with 9 bases that match TRBD1. The CDR3 has 14 residues. V shed 6 bases, J shed 8 bases, and the junction held 10 bases outside the gene matches. Germline V gives CDR1 SNHLY, CDR2 FYNNEI. CDR3 nucleotide sequence: TGTGCCAGCAGGATAGGACAGGGGAAAAAAGAAGCTTTCTTT. It yields the protein CASRIGQGKKEAFF.

The chain recombines TRBV7-2 with TRBJ2-7; weak D call: TRBD1 (7 bases). V lost 1 base, J lost 2 bases, and 12 bases lay in between. Germline CDR1 reads SGHTA; CDR2 reads FQGNSA. The CDR3 loop spans 15 amino acids. Written as DNA, the CDR3 is TGTGCCAGCAGCTTAGACAGGGGACTTACCTACGAGCAGTACTTC. Amino acid sequence: CASSLDRGLTYEQYF.

This rearrangement joins TRBV11-3 to TRBJ2-3, with 10 positions matching TRBD1. The V gene's germline CDR1 is SGHNT and CDR2 YENEEA. V lost 5 bases, J lost 6 bases, and 8 bases stayed unmatched. The CDR3 consists of 15 residues. The CDR3, as DNA: TGTGCCAGCAGCGCCCCGGGGACAGGGGCGGATACGCAGTATTTT. As protein: CASSAPGTGADTQYF. The whole variable domain, filled in from reference TRBV11-3 and TRBJ2-3, reads EAGVVQSPRYKIIEKKQPVAFWCNPISGHNTLYWYLQNLGQGPELLIRYENEEAVDDSQLPKDRFSAERLKGVDSTLKIQPAELGDSAVYLCASSAPGTGADTQYFGPGTRLTVL.

The rearrangement joins TRBV5-1 to TRBJ2-7; 7 nucleotides match TRBD2. The CDR3 consists of 15 residues. CDR1 is SGHRS, CDR2 YFSETQ, per germline. V dropped 0 bases and J dropped 0; count of bases not matched to a gene: 3. CDR3 bases: TGCGCCAGCAGCTTGGGCGGGGGAACCTCCTACGAGCAGTACTTC. Protein sequence: CASSLGGGTSYEQYF.

The V gene is TRBV7-2, the J gene TRBJ1-1; the D gene is possibly TRBD1 (6 bases). Germline V lookup: CDR1 SGHTA, CDR2 FQGNSA. The CDR3 runs to 16 residues. Trimming took 3 bases from V and 0 from J, leaving 14 bases between them. CDR3 sequence (DNA): TGTGCCAGCAGCTTCCGCCAGGGGCCCGTGAACACTGAAGCTTTCTTT. Residues: CASSFRQGPVNTEAFF.

The V call is TRBV19, the J call TRBJ1-2; 7 nucleotides align to TRBD1. This CDR3 comprises 15 residues. The V gene's germline CDR1 is LNHDA and CDR2 SQIVND (reference sequence). Trimming removed 4 bases from V and 7 bases from J; junction bases left unmatched: 12. The DNA of the CDR3 is TGTGCCAGTAGTAAACTCAGGCAGGGGGGCCGTGGCTACACCTTC. It translates to CASSKLRQGGRGYTF.

V usage is TRBV5-4 and J usage is TRBJ1-1, with 7 bases that match TRBD1. After removal of 4 bases from V and 1 base from J, the junction contained 7 bases not matched to a gene. The CDR3 is 15 amino acids. Germline CDR1 is SGHNT and CDR2 is YYREEE (reference sequence). The DNA for the CDR3 is TGTGCCAGCAGCCCTACAGGGGCCCAGAACACTGAAGCTTTCTTT. Amino acid sequence: CASSPTGAQNTEAFF.

This clone was recorded once. The V gene is TRBV7-9, the J gene TRBJ2-1; 8 bases agree with TRBD2. Germline CDR1 and CDR2: SEHNR and FQNEAQ (reference sequence). The length of the CDR3 is 14 residues. V was clipped by 0 bases and J by 8 bases; unmatched bases: 3. CDR3 DNA: TGTGCCAGCAGCTTAGCGCGGGGGGCGGATGAGCAGTTCTTC. Encoded protein: CASSLARGADEQFF.

The rearrangement links TRBV5-1 to TRBJ2-7; 9 nucleotides line up with TRBD1. Trimming took 0 bases from V and 3 from J; bases not matched to a gene: 7. The CDR3 has 16 residues. In germline, CDR1 is SGHRS, CDR2 YFSETQ. CDR3 amino acids: CASSLAPRTGDYEQYF. In DNA form, the CDR3 reads TGCGCCAGCAGCTTGGCGCCTCGGACAGGGGACTACGAGCAGTACTTC.